Below are 5 T cell receptor beta chains sequenced from a single sample in a study of radiotherapy plus CTLA-4 blockade in lung cancer. Sequencing used immunoSEQ multiplex PCR; TCRdb keeps in-frame clones, though not all of them. The sample shows tens of thousands of clones, about three quarters of them seen only once. Source: peripheral blood, taken from a patient treated with radiotherapy plus ipilimumab. The receptors originated from a human donor with non-small cell lung cancer that progressed on radiotherapy plus ipilimumab.

V is TRBV11-2 and J is TRBJ1-2; D ambiguous. The CDR3 covers 15 residues. V lost 5 bases to trimming and J lost 4 bases, with 17 bases between them. Per germline, CDR1 SGHAT and CDR2 FQNNGV. CDR3 in amino acids: CASSPGVRTVYGYTF. CDR3 bases: TGTGCCAGCAGCCCAGGCGTCCGTACTGTCTATGGCTACACCTTC. Filled out from reference TRBV11-2 and TRBJ1-2, the complete variable domain reads EAGVAQSPRYKIIEKRQSVAFWCNPISGHATLYWYQQILGQGPKLLIQFQNNGVVDDSQLPKDRFSAERLKGVDSTLKIQPAKLEDSAVYLCASSPGVRTVYGYTFGSGTRLTVV.

The chain couples TRBV28 to TRBJ2-1; D is uncertain. The V end was cut by 2 bases, the J end by 6 bases, with 2 bases between. The V gene's germline CDR1 is MDHEN and CDR2 SYDVKM. This CDR3 is built from 11 residues. CDR3 nucleotide sequence: TGTGCCAGCAGTTTAGCCAATGAGCAGTTCTTC. It specifies CASSLANEQFF.

The V call is TRBV4-3, the J call TRBJ1-4; D is ambiguous. CDR3 length: 16 amino acids. Per germline, CDR1 LGHNA and CDR2 YSLEER. Trimming cost V 1 base and J 7 bases, with 16 bases left between them. This CDR3 is CASSQVGMRSTEKLFF. The CDR3 region has the DNA TGCGCCAGCAGCCAAGTGGGGATGCGCAGTACTGAAAAACTGTTTTTT.

The chain uses TRBV9 and TRBJ1-1; D gene ambiguous. The CDR3 spans 14 residues. CDR1 is SGDLS and CDR2 is YYNGEE in the germline V gene. Between the trimmed V and J ends, which lost 0 bases and 1 base, there was a span of 7 bases. CDR3 in DNA: TGTGCCAGCAGCGTAGGTACGCCGAACACTGAAGCTTTCTTT. Translated: CASSVGTPNTEAFF.

V and J are TRBV28 and TRBJ2-4; possibly TRBD1 for D (5 bases). CDR3 length: 14 residues. V was shortened by 6 bases and J by 5 bases, with 14 bases between the two germline ends. Germline V gene data show CDR1 as MDHEN and CDR2 as SYDVKM. The CDR3 reads CASRPSTTENIQYF. The CDR3 region has the DNA TGTGCCAGCAGACCTTCCACGACAGAAAACATTCAGTACTTC.